This T cell receptor (beta chain) appears in the sequencing data of a study of Graves' ophthalmopathy and Graves' hyperthyroidism. General study findings and limits: Stable hyperthyroidism and ophthalmopathy were told apart by a 13-signature model, which achieved just over 85% sensitivity and around 80% specificity.

RNA transcripts served as template for amplifying TCR beta CDR3 sequences. An opening RT-PCR round employed HTBI primers and preceded a second-round multiplex PCR. TCRdb ran MiXCR on the multiplex PCR reads and lists one entry per CDR3 protein. The sample holds about 380,000 distinct CDR3 sequences, less than 20% seen once. In this cohort's terms, stable hyperthyroidism meant no ophthalmopathy by 18 months of follow-up. This clonotype was observed at least ten times. Its target is not known. This sequence was found in a woman aged 18 to 35 with stable Graves' hyperthyroidism. Source material: peripheral blood.

CDR3 loop: CASSLPRQGDQPQHF. CDR3 DNA: TGTGCCAGCAGTTTACCTCGACAGGGGGATCAGCCCCAGCATTTT. The V and J genes are TRBV27 and TRBJ1-5, with 9 bases identical to TRBD1. The CDR3 totals 15 residues. V lost 2 bases to trimming and J lost 5 bases; unmatched junction nucleotides: 4. Germline CDR1 reads MNHEY; CDR2 reads SMNVEV (reference sequence).